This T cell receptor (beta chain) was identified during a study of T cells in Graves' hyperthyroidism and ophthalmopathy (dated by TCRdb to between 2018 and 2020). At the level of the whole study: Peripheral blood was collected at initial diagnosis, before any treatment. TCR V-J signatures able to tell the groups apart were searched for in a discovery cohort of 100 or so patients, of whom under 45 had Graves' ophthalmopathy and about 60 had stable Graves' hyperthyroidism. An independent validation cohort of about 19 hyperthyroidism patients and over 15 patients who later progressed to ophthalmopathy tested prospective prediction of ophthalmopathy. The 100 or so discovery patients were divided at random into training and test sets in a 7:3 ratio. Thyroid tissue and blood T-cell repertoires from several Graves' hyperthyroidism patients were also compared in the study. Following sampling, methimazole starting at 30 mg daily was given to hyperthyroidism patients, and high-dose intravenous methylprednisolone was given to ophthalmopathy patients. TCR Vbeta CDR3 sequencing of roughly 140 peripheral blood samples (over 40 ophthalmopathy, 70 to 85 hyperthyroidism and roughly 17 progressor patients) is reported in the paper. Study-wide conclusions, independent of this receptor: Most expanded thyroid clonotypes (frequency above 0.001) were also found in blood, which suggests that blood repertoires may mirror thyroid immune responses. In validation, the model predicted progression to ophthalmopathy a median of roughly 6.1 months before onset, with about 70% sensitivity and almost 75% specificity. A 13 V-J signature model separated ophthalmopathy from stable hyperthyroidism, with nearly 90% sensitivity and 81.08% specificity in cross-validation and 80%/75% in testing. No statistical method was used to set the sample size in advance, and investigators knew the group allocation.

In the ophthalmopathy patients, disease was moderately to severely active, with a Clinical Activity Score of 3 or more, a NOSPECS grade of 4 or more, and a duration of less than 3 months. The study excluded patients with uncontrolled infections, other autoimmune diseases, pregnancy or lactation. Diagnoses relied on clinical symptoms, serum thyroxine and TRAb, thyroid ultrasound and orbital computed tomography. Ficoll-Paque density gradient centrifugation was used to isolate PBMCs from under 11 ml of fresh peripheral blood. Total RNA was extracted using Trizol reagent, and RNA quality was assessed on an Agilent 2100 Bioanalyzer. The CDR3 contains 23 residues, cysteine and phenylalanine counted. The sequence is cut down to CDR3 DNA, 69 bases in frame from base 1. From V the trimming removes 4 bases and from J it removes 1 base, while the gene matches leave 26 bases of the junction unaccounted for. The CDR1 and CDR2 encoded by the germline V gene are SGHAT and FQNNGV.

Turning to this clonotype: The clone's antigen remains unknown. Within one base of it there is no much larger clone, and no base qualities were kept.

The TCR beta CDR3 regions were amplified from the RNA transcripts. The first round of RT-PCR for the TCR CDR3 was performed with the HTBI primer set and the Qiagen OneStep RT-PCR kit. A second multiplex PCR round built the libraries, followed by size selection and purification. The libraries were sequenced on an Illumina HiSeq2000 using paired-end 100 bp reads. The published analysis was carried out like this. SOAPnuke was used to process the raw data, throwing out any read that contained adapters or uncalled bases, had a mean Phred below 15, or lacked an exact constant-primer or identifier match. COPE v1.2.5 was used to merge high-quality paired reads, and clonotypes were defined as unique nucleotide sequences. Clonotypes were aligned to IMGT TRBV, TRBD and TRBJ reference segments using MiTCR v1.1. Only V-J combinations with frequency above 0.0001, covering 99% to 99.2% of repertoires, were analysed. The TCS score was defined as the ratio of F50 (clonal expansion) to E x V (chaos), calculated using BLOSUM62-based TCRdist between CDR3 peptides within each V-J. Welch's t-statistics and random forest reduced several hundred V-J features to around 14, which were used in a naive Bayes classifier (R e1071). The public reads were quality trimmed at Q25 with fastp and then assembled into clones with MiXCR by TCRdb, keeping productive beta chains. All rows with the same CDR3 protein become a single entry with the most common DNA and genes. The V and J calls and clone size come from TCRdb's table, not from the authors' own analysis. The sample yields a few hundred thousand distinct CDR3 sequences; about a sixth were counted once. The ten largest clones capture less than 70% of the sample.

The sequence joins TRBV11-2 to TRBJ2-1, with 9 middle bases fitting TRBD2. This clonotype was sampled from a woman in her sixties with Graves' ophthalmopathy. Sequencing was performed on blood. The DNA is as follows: TGTGCCAGCAGCTCTCGACTAGCTCCAGGGCGGGAGGGCCCTGGGGTTTCCTACAATGAGCAGTTCTTC. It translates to CASSSRLAPGREGPGVSYNEQFF.